This T cell receptor beta chain is from a study of blood T cell repertoires in COVID-19. Study-wide context: The analysed material was cDNA or gDNA that came from T cells, B-cell-depleted T cells, or PBMCs.

This clone occurred once. In the original analysis: Reference gene primer amplification gave estimated nucleated cell counts. Using immunoSEQ multiplex PCR, the repertoire was profiled, and TCRdb retains in-frame clones only, with some absent. The V and J calls and clone size are taken from that table; D and trimming were inferred from the DNA. Among tens of thousands of clones listed, more than 80% were seen once. This TCR derives from an elderly woman with active or convalescent COVID-19. Sequencing was carried out using peripheral blood.

CDR3 in amino acids: CASSLLAGALDTQYF. CDR3 DNA sequence: TGTGCCAGCAGCCTACTAGCGGGAGCATTAGATACGCAGTATTTT. The V call is TRBV6-2 or TRBV6-3, the J call TRBJ2-3, with 11 bases fitting TRBD2. There are 15 residues in the CDR3. Germline assignment: CDR1 MNHEY and CDR2 SVGEGT. V was pared by 6 bases and J by 5 bases, with 7 bases of the junction left unmatched.